The T cell receptor beta chain under discussion was sequenced for a study of preoperative IRX-2 immunotherapy in early breast cancer. TCRdb keeps only in-frame clones here, not all; method: immunoSEQ multiplex PCR. The sample includes 25,000 to 30,000 clones, roughly 90% of them seen just once. The treatment denotes: preoperative locoregional IRX-2 cytokine immunotherapy. This phase Ib study tested locoregional IRX-2 cytokine immunotherapy given before surgery. This CDR3 has 14 amino acids. The germline V gene has CDR1 SGHTA and CDR2 FQGNSA. V lost 1 base and J lost 4, with 8 bases in between. This material was obtained from a patient treated with IRX-2 immunotherapy. The source of this sequence is a human donor with breast cancer. The chain couples TRBV7-2 to TRBJ2-1, with a tentative D call TRBD1 (6 bases). CDR3 amino acids: CASSLGGPYNEQFF. The CDR3 region has the DNA TGTGCCAGCAGCTTAGGGGGGCCTTACAATGAGCAGTTCTTC.